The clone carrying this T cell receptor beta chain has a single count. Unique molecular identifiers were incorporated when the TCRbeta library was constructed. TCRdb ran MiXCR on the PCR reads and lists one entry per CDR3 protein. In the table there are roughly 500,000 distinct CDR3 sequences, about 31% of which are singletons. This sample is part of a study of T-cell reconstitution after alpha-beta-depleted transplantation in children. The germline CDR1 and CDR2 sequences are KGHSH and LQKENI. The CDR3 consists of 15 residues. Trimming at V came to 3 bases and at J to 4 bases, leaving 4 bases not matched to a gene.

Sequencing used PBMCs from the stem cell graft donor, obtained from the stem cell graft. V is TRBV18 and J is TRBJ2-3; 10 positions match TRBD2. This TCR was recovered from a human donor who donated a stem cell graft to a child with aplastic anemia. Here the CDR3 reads CASSPGLANADTQYF. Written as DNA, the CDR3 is TGTGCCAGCTCACCGGGACTAGCGAATGCAGATACGCAGTATTTT.